These 10 T cell receptor beta chains were sequenced from one sample in a study of blood T cell repertoires in COVID-19. Assay used: immunoSEQ multiplex PCR; TCRdb lists only in-frame clones, some missing. The table includes 150,000 to 200,000 clones, over 75% detected once. Sequenced material: PBMCs or T cells enriched from blood (not recorded which). The receptors derive from a man aged 45-65 years who had recovered from COVID-19.

This clone was observed once. The gene calls are TRBV30 and TRBJ1-2; no definite D call. This CDR3 is built from 13 residues. The germline V and J ends were trimmed by 0 bases and 5 bases, with 10 bases remaining between them. Germline loops: CDR1 GTSNPN, CDR2 SVGIG (reference sequence). The CDR3 is CAWSVGRGYGYTF. The CDR3 coding sequence is TGTGCCTGGAGTGTGGGTCGAGGGTATGGCTACACCTTC.

The chain employs TRBV5-6 and TRBJ1-1, with a tentative D call TRBD1 (6 bases). The CDR3 length is 15 residues. Germline assignment: CDR1 SGHDT and CDR2 YYEEEE. V lost 0 bases and J 8 bases, leaving 17 bases between the germline ends. The DNA for the CDR3 is TGTGCCAGCAGCTTGGGCCCAGGGGAACAGGGCGAAGCTTTCTTT. Protein product: CASSLGPGEQGEAFF.

The J gene is TRBJ1-1, the V gene TRBV10-3, with D unclear. Germline CDR1 and CDR2: ENHRY and SYGVKD. The CDR3 spans 12 residues. The V end was cut by 10 bases, the J end by 4 bases, with 13 bases between. The CDR3 DNA is TGTGCCAGCGCCCAGACACTCACTGAAGCTTTCTTT. Protein sequence: CASAQTLTEAFF.

In its sample, this clone was seen a few times. The rearrangement joins TRBV5-6 to TRBJ2-3, with 9 bases fitting TRBD2. Germline V CDR1 and CDR2: SGHDT, YYEEEE. The CDR3 loop spans 17 amino acids. Trimming cost V 4 bases and J 4 bases; bases outside gene matches: 13. The CDR3 sequence: CASSADVWRGGPDTQYF. CDR3 nucleotide sequence: TGTGCCAGCAGCGCCGACGTCTGGCGGGGGGGCCCAGATACGCAGTATTTT.

V gene TRBV11-2 combines with J gene TRBJ2-7, with 8 bases identical to TRBD2. The CDR3 has 16 amino acids. With 1 base clipped from V and 2 bases from J, the junction kept 7 bases outside the gene matches. From germline, CDR1 is SGHAT and CDR2 FQNNGV. The CDR3 loop reads CASSLGFSSGTYEQYF. CDR3 coding DNA: TGTGCCAGCAGCTTAGGGTTTAGTAGCGGGACCTACGAGCAGTACTTC.

The V and J genes are TRBV12-3 or TRBV12-4 and TRBJ2-3; D possibly corresponds to TRBD2 (5 bases). This CDR3 spans 12 amino acids. V shed 10 bases and J shed 8 bases, with 16 bases lying between them. The chain's CDR3 is CATRIAQGTQYF. The CDR3 DNA sequence: TGTGCCACCAGGATAGCGCAAGGTACGCAGTATTTT.

The chain employs TRBV29-1 and TRBJ1-2; D not resolved. The V gene lost 5 bases and the J gene lost 4 bases, with 8 bases spanning the gap. The CDR3 runs to 11 residues. Germline V lookup: CDR1 SQVTM, CDR2 ANQGSEA. CDR3 loop: CSVQEVYGYTF. The CDR3 DNA reads TGCAGCGTTCAGGAGGTCTATGGCTACACCTTC.

The chain employs TRBV7-9 and TRBJ2-1; 10 nucleotides match TRBD1. V shed 5 bases and J 0 bases; nucleotides not matched to a gene: 4. CDR3 size: 16 residues. Germline V lookup: CDR1 SEHNR, CDR2 FQNEAQ (reference sequence). The CDR3 loop is CASSRWTGGSYNEQFF. In DNA, the CDR3 is TGTGCCAGCAGCCGTTGGACAGGGGGCTCCTACAATGAGCAGTTCTTC.

V usage is TRBV21-1 and J usage is TRBJ2-7; the table calls TRBD1, which could not be checked here. TRBV21-1 has pseudogene status. This CDR3 contains 16 residues. The CDR3 loop is CASSENTGTASYEQYF. The CDR3 DNA follows: TGTGCCAGCAGCGAAAACACCGGGACAGCCTCCTACGAGCAGTACTTC.

This chain links TRBV30 with TRBJ1-5; 8 bases map to TRBD1. The V and J ends lost 5 bases and 6 bases, in that order; junction bases with no gene match: 6. Germline lookup yields CDR1 GTSNPN and CDR2 SVGIG (reference sequence). The CDR3 has 13 amino acids. The CDR3 region has the DNA TGTGCCTGGGAGGTCACAGGGGGTCAGCCCCAGCATTTT. Its translation: CAWEVTGGQPQHF.